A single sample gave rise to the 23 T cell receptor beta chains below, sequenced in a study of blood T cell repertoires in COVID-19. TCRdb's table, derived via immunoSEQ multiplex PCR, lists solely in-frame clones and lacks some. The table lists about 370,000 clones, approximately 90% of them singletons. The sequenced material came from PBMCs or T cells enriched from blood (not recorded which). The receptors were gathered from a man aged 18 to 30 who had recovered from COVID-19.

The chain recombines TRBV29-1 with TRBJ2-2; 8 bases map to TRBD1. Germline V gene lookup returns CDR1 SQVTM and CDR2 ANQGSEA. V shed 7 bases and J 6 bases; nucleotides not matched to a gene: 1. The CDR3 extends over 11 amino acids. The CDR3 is CSGGQAGELFF. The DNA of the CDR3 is TGCAGCGGGGGACAGGCCGGGGAGCTGTTTTTT.

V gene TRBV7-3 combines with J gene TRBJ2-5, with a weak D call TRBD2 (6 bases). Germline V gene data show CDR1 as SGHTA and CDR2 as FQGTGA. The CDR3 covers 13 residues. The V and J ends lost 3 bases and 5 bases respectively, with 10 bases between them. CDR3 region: CASSFDGSETQYF. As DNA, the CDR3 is TGTGCCAGCAGCTTTGACGGGAGCGAGACCCAGTACTTC.

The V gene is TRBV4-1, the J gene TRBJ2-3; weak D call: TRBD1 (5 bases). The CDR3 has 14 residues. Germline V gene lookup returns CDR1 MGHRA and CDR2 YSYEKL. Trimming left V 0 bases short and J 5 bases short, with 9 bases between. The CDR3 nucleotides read TGCGCCAGCAGCCAAGAGGCTAGGGGAGATACGCAGTATTTT. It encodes CASSQEARGDTQYF.

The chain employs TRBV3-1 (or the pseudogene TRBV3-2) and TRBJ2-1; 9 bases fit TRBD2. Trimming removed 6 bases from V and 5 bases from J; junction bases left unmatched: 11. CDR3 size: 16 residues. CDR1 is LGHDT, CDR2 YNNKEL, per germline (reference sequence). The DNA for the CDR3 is TGTGCCAGCAGGAATCTAGCGGGGACGCTGAACAATGAGCAGTTCTTC. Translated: CASRNLAGTLNNEQFF.

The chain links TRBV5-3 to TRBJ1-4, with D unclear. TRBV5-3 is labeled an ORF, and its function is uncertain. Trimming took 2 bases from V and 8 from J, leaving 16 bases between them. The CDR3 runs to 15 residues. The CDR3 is CARSFPPKREEKLFF. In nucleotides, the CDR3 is TGTGCCAGAAGCTTCCCCCCGAAGCGCGAAGAAAAACTGTTTTTT.

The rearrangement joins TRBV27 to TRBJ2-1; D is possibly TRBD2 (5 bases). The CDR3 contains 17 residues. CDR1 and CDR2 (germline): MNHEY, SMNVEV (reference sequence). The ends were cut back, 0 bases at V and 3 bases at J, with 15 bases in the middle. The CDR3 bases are TGTGCCAGCAGTTTATCTATAAACACCGGGATCTACAATGAGCAGTTCTTC. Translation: CASSLSINTGIYNEQFF.

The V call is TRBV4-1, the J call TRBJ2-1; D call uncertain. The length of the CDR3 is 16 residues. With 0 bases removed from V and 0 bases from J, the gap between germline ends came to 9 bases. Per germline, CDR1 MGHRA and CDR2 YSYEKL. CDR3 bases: TGCGCCAGCAGCCAAGAAACGCCGAGCTCCTACAATGAGCAGTTCTTC. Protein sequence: CASSQETPSSYNEQFF.

CDR3 nucleotides: TGCAGCGTTCCGTTGACAGGGGCCACCGGGGAGCTGTTTTTT. It specifies CSVPLTGATGELFF. This sequence joins TRBV29-1 and TRBJ2-2; the match to TRBD1 covers 8 bases. The CDR3 has 14 amino acids. The junction had 6 bases not matched to a gene; V was cut back by 5 bases and J by 4 bases. Per germline, CDR1 SQVTM and CDR2 ANQGSEA.

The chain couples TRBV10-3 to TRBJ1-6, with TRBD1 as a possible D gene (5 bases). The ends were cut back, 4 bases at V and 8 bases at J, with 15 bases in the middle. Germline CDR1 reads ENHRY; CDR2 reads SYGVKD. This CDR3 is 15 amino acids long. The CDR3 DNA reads TGTGCCATCAGTGGTTGGGGCCAACCCCATTCACCCCTCCACTTT. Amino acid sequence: CAISGWGQPHSPLHF.

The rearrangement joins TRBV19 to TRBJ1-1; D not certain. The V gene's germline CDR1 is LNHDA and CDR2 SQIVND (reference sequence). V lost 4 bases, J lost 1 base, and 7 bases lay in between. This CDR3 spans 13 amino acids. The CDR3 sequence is CASSTNKNTEAFF. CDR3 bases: TGTGCCAGTAGTACCAACAAGAACACTGAAGCTTTCTTT.

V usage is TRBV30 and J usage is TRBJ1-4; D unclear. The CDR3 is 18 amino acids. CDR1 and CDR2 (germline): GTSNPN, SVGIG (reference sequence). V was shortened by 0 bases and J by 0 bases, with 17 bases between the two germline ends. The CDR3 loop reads CAWSVPDNGRPTNEKLFF. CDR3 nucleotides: TGTGCCTGGAGTGTACCCGATAACGGCAGGCCAACTAATGAAAAACTGTTTTTT.

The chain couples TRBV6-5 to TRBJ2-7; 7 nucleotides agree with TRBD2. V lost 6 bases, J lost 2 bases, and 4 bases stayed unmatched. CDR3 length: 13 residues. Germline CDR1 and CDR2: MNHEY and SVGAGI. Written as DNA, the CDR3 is TGTGCCAGCAGCCGGGCGGGGGCCTACGAGCAGTACTTC. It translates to CASSRAGAYEQYF.

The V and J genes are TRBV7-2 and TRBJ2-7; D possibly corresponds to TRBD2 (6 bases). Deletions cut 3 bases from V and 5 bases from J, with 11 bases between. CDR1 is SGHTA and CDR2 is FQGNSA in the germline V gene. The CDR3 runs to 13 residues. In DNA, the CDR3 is TGTGCCAGCAGCTTCAGACTAGGTGACGAGCAGTACTTC. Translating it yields CASSFRLGDEQYF.

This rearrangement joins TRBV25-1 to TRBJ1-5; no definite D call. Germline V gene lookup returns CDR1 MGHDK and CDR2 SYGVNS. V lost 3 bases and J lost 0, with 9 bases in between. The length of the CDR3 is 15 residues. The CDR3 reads CASSDTAYSNQPQHF. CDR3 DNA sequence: TGTGCCAGCAGTGATACAGCATATAGCAATCAGCCCCAGCATTTT.

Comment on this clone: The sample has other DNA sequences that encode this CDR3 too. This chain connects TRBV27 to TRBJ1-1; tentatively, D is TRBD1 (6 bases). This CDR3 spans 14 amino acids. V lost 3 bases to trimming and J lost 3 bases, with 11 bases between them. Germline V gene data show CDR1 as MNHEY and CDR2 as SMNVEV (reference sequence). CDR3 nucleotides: TGTGCCAGCAGTTTGGGAGGGGGGTACACTGAAGCTTTCTTT. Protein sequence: CASSLGGGYTEAFF.

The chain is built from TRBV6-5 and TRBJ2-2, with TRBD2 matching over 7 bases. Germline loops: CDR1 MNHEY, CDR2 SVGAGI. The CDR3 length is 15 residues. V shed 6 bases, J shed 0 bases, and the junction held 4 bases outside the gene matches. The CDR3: CASRRSGANTGELFF. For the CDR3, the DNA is TGTGCCAGCAGGAGAAGCGGGGCGAACACCGGGGAGCTGTTTTTT.

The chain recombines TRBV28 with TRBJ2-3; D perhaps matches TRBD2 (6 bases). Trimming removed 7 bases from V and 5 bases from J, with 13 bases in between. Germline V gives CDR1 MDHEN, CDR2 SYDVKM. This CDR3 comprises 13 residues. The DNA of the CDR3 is TGTGCCAGCATCGGCGGGACGGTAGATACGCAGTATTTT. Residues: CASIGGTVDTQYF.

As DNA, the CDR3 is TGTGCCAGTAGGCGGTGGTCACGGAACGGAGCCACAGATACGCAGTATTTT. Protein: CASRRWSRNGATDTQYF. This chain connects TRBV19 to TRBJ2-3; D call uncertain. Trimming took off 6 bases at V and 2 bases at J, with 21 bases between the two ends. The CDR3 runs 17 residues. The germline gives CDR1 LNHDA, CDR2 SQIVND (reference sequence).

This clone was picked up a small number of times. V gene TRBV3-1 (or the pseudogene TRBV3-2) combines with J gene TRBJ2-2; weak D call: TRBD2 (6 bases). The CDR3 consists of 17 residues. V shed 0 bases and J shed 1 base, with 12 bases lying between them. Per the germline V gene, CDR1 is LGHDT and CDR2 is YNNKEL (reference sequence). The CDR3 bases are TGTGCCAGCAGCCAAGATCGGGTTAGCGGGAACACCGGGGAGCTGTTTTTT. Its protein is CASSQDRVSGNTGELFF.

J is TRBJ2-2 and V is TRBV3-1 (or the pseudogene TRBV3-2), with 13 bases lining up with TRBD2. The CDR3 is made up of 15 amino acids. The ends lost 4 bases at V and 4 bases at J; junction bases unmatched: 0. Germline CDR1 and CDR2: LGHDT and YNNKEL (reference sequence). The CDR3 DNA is TGTGCCAGCAGCCGACTAGCGGGGGGCACCGGGGAGCTGTTTTTT. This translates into CASSRLAGGTGELFF.

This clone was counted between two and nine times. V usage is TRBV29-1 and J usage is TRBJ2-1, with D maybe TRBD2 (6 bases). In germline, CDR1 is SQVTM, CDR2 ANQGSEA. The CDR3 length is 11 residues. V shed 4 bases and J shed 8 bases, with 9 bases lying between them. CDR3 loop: CSVGPGDEQFF. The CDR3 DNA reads TGCAGCGTTGGTCCGGGAGATGAGCAGTTCTTC.

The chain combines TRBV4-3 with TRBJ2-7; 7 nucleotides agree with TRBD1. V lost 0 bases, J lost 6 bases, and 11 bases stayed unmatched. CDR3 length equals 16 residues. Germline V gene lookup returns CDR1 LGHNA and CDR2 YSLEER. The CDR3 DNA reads TGCGCCAGCAGCCAAGAATACAGGGGACAAGGGCGCGAGCAGTACTTC. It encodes CASSQEYRGQGREQYF.

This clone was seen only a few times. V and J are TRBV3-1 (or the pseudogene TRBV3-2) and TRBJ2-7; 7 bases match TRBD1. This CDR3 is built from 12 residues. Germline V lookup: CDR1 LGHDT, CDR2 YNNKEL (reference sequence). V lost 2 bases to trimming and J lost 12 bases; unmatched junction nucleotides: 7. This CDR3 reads CASSQIPTGVYF. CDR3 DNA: TGTGCCAGCAGCCAAATTCCAACAGGGGTGTACTTC.